This T cell receptor beta chain stems from a study of T-cell memory formation after mild COVID-19. The wider study: The two donors had largely donor-specific TCR clusters.

Germline V gene sequence: CDR1 SGHTA, CDR2 FQGTGA. V gave up 5 bases and J gave up 8 bases, with 18 bases separating them. The CDR3 totals 14 residues. MiXCR was run by TCRdb on the 5' RACE reads, yielding one entry per CDR3 protein. The sample contains 350,000 to 450,000 distinct CDR3 sequences, around 14% of which appear only once. This clonotype was picked up a small number of times. Its matching antigen is unknown. Study conclusions and caveats: Later expanders leaned CD4+, whereas clones that contracted between day 15 and 85 were balanced CD4/CD8.

Sequenced sample: PBMCs or a T cell subset sorted from them (not recorded which). The rearrangement links TRBV7-3 to TRBJ2-5; possibly TRBD2 for D (7 bases). The source of this sequence is a man aged 18 to 30 who had mild COVID-19 (a few samples of this study predate the infection). Cell type and time point are not known. The CDR3 region has the DNA TGTGCCAGCAGCCCGTCGGGAGGCGGGGGCACCCAGTACTTC. Protein sequence: CASSPSGGGGTQYF. Supplemented by reference TRBV7-3 and TRBJ2-5, the full variable domain reads GAGVSQTPSNKVTEKGKYVELRCDPISGHTALYWYRQSLGQGPEFLIYFQGTGAADDSGLPNDRFFAVRPEGSVSTLKIQRTERGDSAVYLCASSPSGGGGTQYFGPGTRLLVL.